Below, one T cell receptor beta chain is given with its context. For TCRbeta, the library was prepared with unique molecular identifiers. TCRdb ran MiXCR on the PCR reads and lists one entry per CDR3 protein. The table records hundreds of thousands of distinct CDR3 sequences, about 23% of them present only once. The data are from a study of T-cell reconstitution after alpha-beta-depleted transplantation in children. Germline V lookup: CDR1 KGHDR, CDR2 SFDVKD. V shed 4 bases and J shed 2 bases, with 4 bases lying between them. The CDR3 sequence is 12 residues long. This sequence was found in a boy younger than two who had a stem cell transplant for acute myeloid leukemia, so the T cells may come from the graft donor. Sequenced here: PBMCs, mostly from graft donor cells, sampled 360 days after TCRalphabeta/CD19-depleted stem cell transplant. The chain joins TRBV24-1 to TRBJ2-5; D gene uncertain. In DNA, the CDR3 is TGTGCCACCAGTGACCCTCAAGAGACCCAGTACTTC. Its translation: CATSDPQETQYF.